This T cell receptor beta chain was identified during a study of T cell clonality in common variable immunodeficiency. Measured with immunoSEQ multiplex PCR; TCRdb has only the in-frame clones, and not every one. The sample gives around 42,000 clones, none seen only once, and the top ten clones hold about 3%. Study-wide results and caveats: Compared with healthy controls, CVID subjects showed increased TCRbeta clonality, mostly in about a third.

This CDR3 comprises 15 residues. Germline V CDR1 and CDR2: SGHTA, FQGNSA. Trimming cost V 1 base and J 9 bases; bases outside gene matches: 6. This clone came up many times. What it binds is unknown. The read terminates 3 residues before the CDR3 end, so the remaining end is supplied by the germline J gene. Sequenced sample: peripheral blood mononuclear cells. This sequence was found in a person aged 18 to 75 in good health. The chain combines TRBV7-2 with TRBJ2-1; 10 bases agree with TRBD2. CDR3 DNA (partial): TGTGCCAGCAGCTTAGTCGAGCGGGGGGGCAGTGAG. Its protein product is CASSLVERGGSE. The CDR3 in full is CASSLVERGGSEQFF.